Presented here are 17 T cell receptor beta chains from one specimen sequenced in a study of shared clonotypes between healthy human individuals. Sequencing used immunoSEQ multiplex PCR; TCRdb keeps in-frame clones, though not all of them. The sample has 2 million to 2.5 million clones; roughly 95% are singletons. Naive CD8 cells were CD45RO-negative, positively selected for CCR7, excluding terminally differentiated effector memory CD45RA+ cells. Sequencing input: naive CD8+ T cells sorted from blood. These receptor sequences come from a man aged 18 to 35 in good health.

The CDR3 region is CASSNYRGYSTDTQYF. CDR3 bases: TGCGCCAGCAGCAATTACAGGGGGTACAGCACAGATACGCAGTATTTT. The chain joins TRBV5-1 to TRBJ2-3; 8 nucleotides agree with TRBD1. The CDR3 loop spans 16 amino acids. Germline V gene sequence: CDR1 SGHRS, CDR2 YFSETQ. V lost 4 bases, J lost 0 bases, and 7 bases stayed unmatched.

The chain carries TRBV10-2 and TRBJ1-3; the D is unclear. This CDR3 is built from 10 residues. Germline-derived CDR1 and CDR2 are WSHSY and SAAADI. Trimming took 8 bases from V and 4 from J, leaving 3 bases between them. The DNA of the CDR3 is TGCGCCAGCGGGGGAAACACCATATATTTT. Protein: CASGGNTIYF.

The chain carries TRBV4-1 and TRBJ2-5; D may be TRBD2 (5 bases). Germline V CDR1 and CDR2: MGHRA, YSYEKL. Trimming removed 8 bases at V and 5 bases at J, with 15 bases between. The CDR3 loop spans 13 amino acids. CDR3 region: CASGEDGGETQYF. In DNA form, the CDR3 reads TGCGCCAGCGGCGAGGACGGCGGGGAGACCCAGTACTTC.

V gene TRBV4-1 combines with J gene TRBJ1-5, with TRBD1 identical over 7 bases. Trimming cost V 4 bases and J 5 bases; bases outside gene matches: 5. The CDR3 consists of 14 residues. Per germline, CDR1 MGHRA and CDR2 YSYEKL. CDR3 in amino acids: CASSLGTADQPQHF. CDR3 DNA sequence: TGCGCCAGCAGCCTGGGGACAGCTGATCAGCCCCAGCATTTT.

The V call is TRBV14, the J call TRBJ2-1; the match to TRBD2 covers 10 bases. This CDR3 has 16 amino acids. CDR1 SGHDN and CDR2 FVKESK come from the germline V gene. Losses at the gene ends were 4 bases for V and 8 bases for J; bases not matched to a gene: 11. CDR3 DNA sequence: TGTGCCAGCAGCCCCCGGGCTAGCGGGAGAAGGGATGAGCAGTTCTTC. The encoded protein is CASSPRASGRRDEQFF.

The rearrangement uses TRBV15 and TRBJ1-1; D gene uncertain. Germline lookup yields CDR1 LNHNV and CDR2 YYDKDF (reference sequence). The CDR3 is 17 amino acids. V was clipped by 0 bases and J by 10 bases, with 24 bases between them. This chain's CDR3 is CATSRELKAPATEGAFF. CDR3 sequence (DNA): TGTGCCACCAGCAGAGAGTTGAAGGCCCCTGCGACCGAGGGAGCTTTCTTT.

The genes are TRBV28 and TRBJ1-5; unclear D gene. The CDR3 length is 11 residues. With 8 bases removed from V and 7 bases from J, the gap between germline ends came to 9 bases. Looked up from germline, CDR1 is MDHEN and CDR2 is SYDVKM. CDR3 sequence: CASGHGQPQHF. DNA for the CDR3: TGTGCCAGCGGGCACGGCCAGCCCCAGCATTTT.

J is TRBJ1-1 and V is TRBV7-9; D not resolved. Germline V gene lookup returns CDR1 SEHNR and CDR2 FQNEAQ (reference sequence). V was cut by 5 bases and J by 4 bases, with 20 bases left in between. This CDR3 region has 16 residues. The CDR3 DNA follows: TGTGCCAGCAGCCAGTCAGGACTGCCTCGAGGCACTGAAGCTTTCTTT. It is translated as CASSQSGLPRGTEAFF.

The chain uses TRBV4-1 and TRBJ2-1; 7 positions agree with TRBD2. CDR3 size: 17 residues. Trimming removed 0 bases from V and 1 base from J; junction bases left unmatched: 6. Germline CDR1 MGHRA, CDR2 YSYEKL. CDR3 amino acids: CASSQDRVGLSYNEQFF. The CDR3 DNA reads as TGCGCCAGCAGCCAAGACCGCGTGGGACTATCCTACAATGAGCAGTTCTTC.

Comments on this clone: One end of the junction is discordant with germline, which a read error may explain. V gene TRBV6-1 combines with J gene TRBJ1-5; possibly TRBD1 for D (5 bases). The germline CDR1 and CDR2 sequences are MNHNS and SASEGT. The length of the CDR3 is 15 residues. CDR3: CASSEDFGTHQPRHF. CDR3 nucleotide sequence: TGTGCCAGCAGTGAAGACTTCGGGACCCATCAGCCCCGGCATTTT.

The CDR3 DNA reads as TGTGCCAGCAGTCCCCGGGACAGCTACTACGAGCAGTACTTC. Translated, it gives CASSPRDSYYEQYF. V is TRBV27 and J is TRBJ2-7; 7 bases match TRBD1. CDR1 and CDR2 from the germline V gene are MNHEY and SMNVEV (reference sequence). This CDR3 has 14 amino acids. J gave up 3 bases and V 5 bases, and 7 bases lay outside the gene matches.

The J gene is TRBJ2-1, the V gene TRBV7-9; D not certain. The germline V gene encodes CDR1 SEHNR and CDR2 FQNEAQ (reference sequence). Trimming cost V 5 bases and J 0 bases, with 14 bases left between them. CDR3 length equals 16 residues. This CDR3 is CASSRLDARSYNEQFF. The CDR3, as DNA: TGTGCCAGCAGCCGCCTTGACGCCCGCTCCTACAATGAGCAGTTCTTC.

The genes are TRBV19 and TRBJ2-5; D might be TRBD1 or TRBD2, each matching 6 bases. Trimming took 2 bases from V and 3 from J, leaving 10 bases between them. Per germline, CDR1 LNHDA and CDR2 SQIVND (reference sequence). The CDR3 sequence is 14 residues long. CDR3 region: CASSISGAEETQYF. For the CDR3, the DNA is TGTGCCAGTAGTATATCGGGGGCAGAAGAGACCCAGTACTTC.

The rearrangement joins TRBV4-3 to TRBJ2-7; unclear D gene. The CDR3 covers 14 residues. CDR1 is LGHNA, CDR2 YSLEER, per germline. Trimming left V 1 base short and J 3 bases short, with 10 bases between. The CDR3 DNA reads as TGCGCCAGCAGCCAAGTTTTTGGACGCTACGAGCAGTACTTC. Protein product: CASSQVFGRYEQYF.

The chain carries TRBV7-9 and TRBJ2-7; no clear D gene. This CDR3 contains 15 residues. The germline V and J ends were trimmed by 5 bases and 4 bases, with 18 bases remaining between them. Germline CDR1 reads SEHNR; CDR2 reads FQNEAQ (reference sequence). DNA of the CDR3: TGTGCCAGCAGCCTATCCTCAGGAGTTCTGTACGAGCAGTACTTC. Its protein is CASSLSSGVLYEQYF.

The J gene is TRBJ2-7, the V gene TRBV13; D gene uncertain. V was trimmed by 0 bases and J by 5 bases, leaving 11 bases between them. Germline lookup yields CDR1 PRHDT and CDR2 FYEKMQ (reference sequence). There are 14 residues in the CDR3. This chain's CDR3 is CASSLGDGPDEQYF. CDR3 sequence (DNA): TGTGCCAGCAGCTTAGGCGATGGGCCCGACGAGCAGTACTTC.

This clone appeared once. The V and J genes are TRBV27 and TRBJ2-5; 7 nucleotides line up with TRBD2. Per germline, CDR1 MNHEY and CDR2 SMNVEV (reference sequence). This CDR3 region has 14 residues. Losses at the gene ends were 3 bases for V and 2 bases for J; bases not matched to a gene: 3. The CDR3 bases are TGTGCCAGCAGTTTTCGGGGGGATCAAGAGACCCAGTACTTC. Protein product: CASSFRGDQETQYF.